Each of the 8 T cell receptor beta chains below was sequenced from the same sample in a study of blood T cells in healthy people across ages. A sample-barcoded 5' primer and a J-beta primer mix were used in a second PCR of about 6 to 11 cycles. TCRdb recomputed calls from the 5' RACE reads with MiXCR, one row per CDR3 protein. The sample holds about 500,000 distinct CDR3 sequences, 24% seen once. The same sample was also used in a study of T cells of mothers and their children.

The sample was blood. Receptors originate from a boy between 10 and 17 years old in good health.

This rearrangement joins TRBV27 to TRBJ2-1; D not certain. The CDR3 runs 16 residues. Per germline, CDR1 MNHEY and CDR2 SMNVEV (reference sequence). V lost 1 base and J lost 0, with 10 bases in between. CDR3 sequence (DNA): TGTGCCAGCAGTTTATTCATCGGTAGCTCCTACAATGAGCAGTTCTTC. Encoded protein: CASSLFIGSSYNEQFF.

This clonotype was picked up many times. The CDR3 sequence: CSAERGQGQETQYF. In DNA, the CDR3 is TGCAGTGCGGAAAGGGGGCAGGGGCAAGAGACCCAGTACTTC. This rearrangement joins TRBV20-1 to TRBJ2-5; 7 bases are a match to TRBD1. This CDR3 has 14 amino acids. Unmatched junction bases numbered 9, after V lost 6 bases and J lost 2 bases. The germline CDR1 and CDR2 sequences are DFQATT and SNEGSKA (reference sequence).

The chain is built from TRBV18 and TRBJ1-5; 7 nucleotides line up with TRBD1. Losses at the gene ends were 5 bases for V and 3 bases for J; bases not matched to a gene: 7. The CDR3 covers 15 residues. Germline V gene sequence: CDR1 KGHSH, CDR2 LQKENI. DNA of the CDR3: TGTGCCAGCTCAAAGGGGGCCTCTTCCAATCAGCCCCAGCATTTT. Translation gives CASSKGASSNQPQHF. The full variable domain, completed using reference TRBV18 and TRBJ1-5, is NAGVMQNPRHLVRRRGQEARLRCSPMKGHSHVYWYRQLPEEGLKFMVYLQKENIIDESGMPKERFSAEFPKEGPSILRIQQVVRGDSAAYFCASSKGASSNQPQHFGDGTRLSIL.

The V call is TRBV6-1, the J call TRBJ2-1; 7 bases are shared with TRBD2. Per the germline V gene, CDR1 is MNHNS and CDR2 is SASEGT. Trimming at V came to 5 bases and at J to 0 bases, leaving 10 bases not matched to a gene. The CDR3 length is 17 residues. The CDR3 sequence: CASSPGLGPSSYNEQFF. In DNA, the CDR3 is TGTGCCAGCAGTCCTGGACTAGGCCCTAGCTCCTACAATGAGCAGTTCTTC.

CDR3 protein: CASSRTAQPQHF. The DNA of the CDR3 is TGTGCCAGCAGTCGTACAGCCCAGCCCCAGCATTTT. The chain links TRBV7-2 to TRBJ1-5; D unresolved. Trimming shortened V by 6 bases and J by 7 bases, and 10 bases separated the two germline ends. The V gene's germline CDR1 is SGHTA and CDR2 FQGNSA. The CDR3 totals 12 residues.

The V gene is TRBV27, the J gene TRBJ1-4, with D possibly TRBD1 on 5 matching bases. The CDR3 is 12 residues long. Between the trimmed V and J ends, which lost 8 bases and 5 bases, there was a span of 9 bases. The V gene's germline CDR1 is MNHEY and CDR2 SMNVEV (reference sequence). The CDR3 protein is CASARGNEKLFF. In DNA form, the CDR3 reads TGTGCCAGCGCCCGGGGGAATGAAAAACTGTTTTTT.

The chain employs TRBV4-2 and TRBJ1-1; TRBD1 matches at 7 bases. J was trimmed by 7 bases and V by 0 bases; bases with no gene match: 5. Germline V gene lookup returns CDR1 LGHNA and CDR2 YNFKEQ. The CDR3 totals 14 residues. The CDR3, as DNA: TGTGCCAGCAGCCAAGAAAAAGGGGGCGGTGAAGCTTTCTTT. Protein product: CASSQEKGGGEAFF.

This clonotype turned up a few times. The chain combines TRBV6-2 or TRBV6-3 with TRBJ2-5; 10 nucleotides agree with TRBD2. The tail of the sequence fits TRBJ2-1 better, so the J call may be wrong. Germline V lookup: CDR1 MNHEY, CDR2 SVGEGT. The CDR3 is 16 residues long. The DNA for the CDR3 is TGTGCCAGCAGTTACTCGGAGCGGGAGGGTTTTAATGAGCAGTTCTTC. Amino acid sequence: CASSYSEREGFNEQFF.